Following are 15 T cell receptor beta chains from one sample sequenced in a study of shared clonotypes between healthy human individuals. TCRdb's copy holds only in-frame clones and misses some; the assay was immunoSEQ multiplex PCR. The sample holds around 600,000 clones, 95% seen once. CD45RO negativity and positive selection for CCR7 defined naive CD8 cells, a population that excluded terminally differentiated effector memory CD45RA+ cells. Material for sequencing was naive CD8+ T cells sorted from blood. The source of these receptors is a woman in her twenties or thirties in good health.

This chain links TRBV6-1 with TRBJ1-1; D is uncertain. The ends were cut back, 9 bases at V and 5 bases at J, with 16 bases in the middle. Germline V gene lookup returns CDR1 MNHNS and CDR2 SASEGT. The CDR3 runs to 13 residues. CDR3 sequence: CASNTPGGTEAFF. The CDR3 DNA reads TGTGCCAGTAATACCCCGGGCGGTACTGAAGCTTTCTTT.

The J gene is TRBJ2-1, the V gene TRBV9, with 7 nucleotides matching TRBD2. This CDR3 is built from 17 residues. Germline V gene data show CDR1 as SGDLS and CDR2 as YYNGEE. V trimming: 0 bases; J trimming: 6 bases; junction bases outside the gene matches: 12. CDR3 DNA: TGTGCCAGCAGCGTAGTACCGGGAGGCCCGTCCCGCAATGAGCAGTTCTTC. Translating gives CASSVVPGGPSRNEQFF.

This clone was seen once. This chain links TRBV11-2 with TRBJ2-7; TRBD1 is a possible D gene (6 bases). From germline, CDR1 is SGHAT and CDR2 FQNNGV. Trimming took off 5 bases at V and 2 bases at J, with 16 bases between the two ends. This CDR3 region has 15 residues. The CDR3 DNA sequence: TGTGCCAGCAGCCTCACAGGGATTAGAACCTACGAGCAGTACTTC. Its translation is CASSLTGIRTYEQYF.

Points on this clone: Compared with germline, one end of the junction differs, possibly owing to a read error. This chain's CDR3 is CASGLFGTSDTGELFF. DNA of the CDR3: TGTGCCAGCGGTTTATTCGGGACTAGCGATACCGGGGAGCTGTTTTTT. The V call is TRBV27, the J call TRBJ2-2, with 10 bases aligning to TRBD2. Germline-derived CDR1 and CDR2 are MNHEY and SMNVEV (reference sequence). The CDR3 consists of 16 residues.

The rearrangement uses TRBV28 and TRBJ1-1, with D tentatively TRBD1 (6 bases). Germline V gene lookup returns CDR1 MDHEN and CDR2 SYDVKM. Trimming shortened V by 5 bases and J by 7 bases, and 11 bases separated the two germline ends. The CDR3 loop spans 12 amino acids. CDR3 in DNA: TGTGCCAGCAGTCCACAGGGAATTGAAGCTTTCTTT. Protein product: CASSPQGIEAFF.

The J gene is TRBJ2-7, the V gene TRBV9, with D possibly being TRBD1 or TRBD2 (6 bases each). The CDR3 is 14 residues long. CDR1 is SGDLS and CDR2 is YYNGEE in the germline V gene. The ends were cut back, 3 bases at V and 2 bases at J, with 12 bases in the middle. The CDR3 region is CASSAEGGTYEQYF. CDR3 nucleotide sequence: TGTGCCAGCAGCGCCGAAGGGGGGACCTACGAGCAGTACTTC.

The chain joins TRBV29-1 to TRBJ1-1, with D uncertain. The germline CDR1 and CDR2 sequences are SQVTM and ANQGSEA. Between the trimmed V and J ends, which lost 1 base and 4 bases, there was a span of 10 bases. This CDR3 region has 13 residues. The CDR3 DNA reads as TGCAGCGTTGAAGTTCCTCAAGGCACTGAAGCTTTCTTT. Its translation is CSVEVPQGTEAFF.

This sequence joins TRBV4-1 and TRBJ2-2; unclear D gene. There are 14 residues in the CDR3. The V end was cut by 6 bases, the J end by 1 base, with 9 bases between. Germline values: CDR1 MGHRA, CDR2 YSYEKL. This chain's CDR3 is CASSQTLNTGELFF. DNA of the CDR3: TGCGCCAGCAGTCAGACGTTGAACACCGGGGAGCTGTTTTTT.

The rearrangement links TRBV27 to TRBJ2-7; 8 bases line up with TRBD2. CDR3 length: 14 amino acids. The junction had 10 bases not matched to a gene; V was cut back by 6 bases and J by 6 bases. Germline loops: CDR1 MNHEY, CDR2 SMNVEV (reference sequence). CDR3 residues: CASRAGTRLGEQYF. CDR3 in DNA: TGTGCCAGCAGGGCCGGGACTAGACTCGGCGAGCAGTACTTC.

This chain uses TRBV7-8 with TRBJ2-5; perhaps TRBD1 as D (6 bases). The DNA matches TRBJ2-7 better at its end, which makes the J call doubtful. Germline V CDR1 and CDR2: SGHVS, FQNEAQ. The CDR3 has 16 residues. CDR3 in DNA: TGTGCCAGCAGCTATGTTATAGGGGACAACTTTTACGAGCAGTACTTC. Translated, it gives CASSYVIGDNFYEQYF.

This chain links TRBV4-1 with TRBJ2-3, with D unclear. This CDR3 region has 14 residues. With 4 bases removed from V and 6 bases from J, the gap between germline ends came to 14 bases. The germline CDR1 and CDR2 sequences are MGHRA and YSYEKL. The CDR3 DNA reads as TGCGCCAGCAGCCCTTCTGGAGACTGGGATACGCAGTATTTT. Residues: CASSPSGDWDTQYF.

The V call is TRBV5-4, the J call TRBJ2-1, with 8 bases that match TRBD2. Trimming took 7 bases from V and 14 from J; bases not matched to a gene: 8. Germline CDR1 is SGHNT and CDR2 is YYREEE (reference sequence). The CDR3 is 11 residues long. CDR3 nucleotide sequence: TGTGCCAGCCTCGCGGGAGGCTCTAAGTTCTTC. This translates into CASLAGGSKFF.

The table lists this clone with a count of one. The V gene is TRBV5-1, the J gene TRBJ2-5; D unresolved. V lost 1 base and J 5 bases, leaving 15 bases between the germline ends. This CDR3 is 15 amino acids long. CDR1 is SGHRS and CDR2 is YFSETQ in the germline V gene. CDR3 nucleotides: TGCGCCAGCAGCTTGCCAGGACCTGAATGGGAGACCCAGTACTTC. Translating it yields CASSLPGPEWETQYF. The full variable domain, its missing parts supplied by reference TRBV5-1 and TRBJ2-5, is KAGVTQTPRYLIKTRGQQVTLSCSPISGHRSVSWYQQTPGQGLQFLFEYFSETQRNKGNFPGRFSGRQFSNSRSEMNVSTLELGDSALYLCASSLPGPEWETQYFGPGTRLLVL.

This rearrangement joins TRBV5-8 to TRBJ1-4; D is uncertain. The CDR3 runs to 14 residues. The germline gives CDR1 SGHTS, CDR2 YDEGEE. Deletions cut 4 bases from V and 8 bases from J, with 15 bases between. CDR3 region: CASSPPGVGEKLFF. The CDR3 DNA follows: TGTGCCAGCAGCCCCCCCGGGGTCGGGGAAAAACTGTTTTTT.

The chain carries TRBV27 and TRBJ2-2; D is ambiguous. V dropped 3 bases and J dropped 6 bases, with 17 bases sitting between them. Germline CDR1 MNHEY, CDR2 SMNVEV (reference sequence). The CDR3 spans 16 residues. The CDR3, as DNA: TGTGCCAGCAGTTTGTCCTCCCGACTCCGCTCCGGGGAGCTGTTTTTT. This gives the protein CASSLSSRLRSGELFF.